This T cell receptor (beta chain) was documented in a study of blood T cell repertoires in COVID-19. Repertoires were generated with immunoSEQ multiplex PCR, while TCRdb's copy carries only in-frame clones and drops some. The top ten clones hold 16% of a sample with approximately 69,000 clones, 79% of them seen once. The CDR3 totals 15 residues. V gave up 5 bases and J gave up 7 bases, with 20 bases separating them. CDR1 is SGHTA and CDR2 is FQGNSA in the germline V gene. The chain recombines TRBV7-2 with TRBJ1-2, with D perhaps TRBD1 (6 bases). This TCR was recovered from a man aged 55 to 69 with acute or convalescent COVID-19. Sequencing was performed on peripheral blood. The CDR3 DNA reads TGTGCCAGCAGCGATGGCCGTGTACAGGGTGCTGGCTACACCTTC. It translates to CASSDGRVQGAGYTF.